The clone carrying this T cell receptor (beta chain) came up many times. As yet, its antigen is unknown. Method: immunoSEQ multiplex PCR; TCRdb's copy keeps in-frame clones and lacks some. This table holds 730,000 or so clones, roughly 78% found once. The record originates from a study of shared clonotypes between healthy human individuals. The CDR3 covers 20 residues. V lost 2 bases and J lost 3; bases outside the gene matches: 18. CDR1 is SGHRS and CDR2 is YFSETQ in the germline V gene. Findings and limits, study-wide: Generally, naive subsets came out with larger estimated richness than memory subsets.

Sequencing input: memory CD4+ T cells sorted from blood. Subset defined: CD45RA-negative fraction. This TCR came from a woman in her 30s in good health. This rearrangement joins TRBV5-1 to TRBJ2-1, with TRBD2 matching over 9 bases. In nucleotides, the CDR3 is TGCGCCAGCAGCTTACAACCGGGACACGCGGGAGGGGGTCTCTACAATGAGCAGTTCTTC. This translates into CASSLQPGHAGGGLYNEQFF.